This note documents a single T cell receptor beta chain sequence. V trimming: 1 base; J trimming: 1 base; junction bases outside the gene matches: 9. The CDR3 length is 18 residues. Germline values: CDR1 SGHDT, CDR2 YYEEEE. The data are from a study of shared T cell receptors in the human thymus. Here immunoSEQ multiplex PCR was the method, and the copy in TCRdb shows in-frame clones only, minus some. The table lists under 450,000 clones, approximately 95% of them singletons. The receptor's source is a human donor. V usage is TRBV5-6 and J usage is TRBJ2-4, with TRBD1 identical over 9 bases. The specimen was thymocytes. The chain's CDR3 is CASSLSRQGVLAKNIQYF. The CDR3 region has the DNA TGTGCCAGCAGCTTGTCGCGACAGGGGGTTCTGGCCAAAAACATTCAGTACTTC.